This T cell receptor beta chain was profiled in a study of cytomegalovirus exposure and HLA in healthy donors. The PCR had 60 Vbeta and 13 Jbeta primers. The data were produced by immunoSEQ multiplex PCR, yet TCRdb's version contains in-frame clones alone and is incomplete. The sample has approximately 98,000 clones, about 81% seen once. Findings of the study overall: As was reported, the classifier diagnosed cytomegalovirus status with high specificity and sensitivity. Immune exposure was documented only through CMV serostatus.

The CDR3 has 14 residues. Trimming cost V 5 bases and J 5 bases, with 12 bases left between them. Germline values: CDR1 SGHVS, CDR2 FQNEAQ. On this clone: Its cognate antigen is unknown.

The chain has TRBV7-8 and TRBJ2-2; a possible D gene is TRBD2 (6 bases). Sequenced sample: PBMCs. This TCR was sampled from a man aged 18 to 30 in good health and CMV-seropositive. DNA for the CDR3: TGTGCCAGCAGCCGGAGGGGAAGGACCGGGGAGCTGTTTTTT. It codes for CASSRRGRTGELFF.